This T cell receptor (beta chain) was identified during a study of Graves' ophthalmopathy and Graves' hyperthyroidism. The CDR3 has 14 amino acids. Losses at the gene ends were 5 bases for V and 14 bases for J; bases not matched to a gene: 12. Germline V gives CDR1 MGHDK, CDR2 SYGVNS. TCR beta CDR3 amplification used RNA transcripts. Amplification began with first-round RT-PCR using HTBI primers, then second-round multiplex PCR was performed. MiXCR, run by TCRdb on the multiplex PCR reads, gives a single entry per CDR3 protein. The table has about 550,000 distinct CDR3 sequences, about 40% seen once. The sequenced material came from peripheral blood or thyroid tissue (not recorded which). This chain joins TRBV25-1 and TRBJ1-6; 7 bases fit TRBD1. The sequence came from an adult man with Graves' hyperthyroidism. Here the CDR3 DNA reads TGTGCCAGCAGTCAGCCGGGACAGCTAACCGCCCTCCACTTT. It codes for CASSQPGQLTALHF. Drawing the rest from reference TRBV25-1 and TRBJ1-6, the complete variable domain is EADIYQTPRYLVIGTGKKITLECSQTMGHDKMYWYQQDPGMELHLIHYSYGVNSTEKGDLSSESTVSRIRTEHFPLTLESARPSHTSQYLCASSQPGQLTALHFGNGTRLTVT.